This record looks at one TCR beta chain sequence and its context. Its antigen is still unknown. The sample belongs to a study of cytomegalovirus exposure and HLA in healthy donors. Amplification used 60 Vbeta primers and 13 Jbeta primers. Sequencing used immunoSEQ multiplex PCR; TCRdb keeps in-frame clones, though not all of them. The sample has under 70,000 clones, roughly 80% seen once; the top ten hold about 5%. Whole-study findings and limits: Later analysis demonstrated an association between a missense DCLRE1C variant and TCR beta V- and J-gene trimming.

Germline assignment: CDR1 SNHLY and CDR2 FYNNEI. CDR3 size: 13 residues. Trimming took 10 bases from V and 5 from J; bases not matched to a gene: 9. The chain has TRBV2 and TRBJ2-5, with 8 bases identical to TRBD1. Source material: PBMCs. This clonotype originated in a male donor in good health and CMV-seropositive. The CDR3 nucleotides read TGTGCCATCCCGGACAGGGCTGGCGAGACCCAGTACTTC. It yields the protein CAIPDRAGETQYF.